Listed below are T cell receptor beta chains from one sample, sequenced in a study of T cells in Graves' hyperthyroidism and ophthalmopathy. TCRdb processed the multiplex PCR reads anew with MiXCR; each CDR3 protein has one entry. The table lists 300,000 to 450,000 distinct CDR3 sequences, 20% to 25% of them singletons. The source material was blood. These receptor sequences come from a man in his fifties or sixties with Graves' hyperthyroidism. Both conserved end residues are part of each CDR3. Each record gives: D gene, clone size, J gene, V gene, CDR3 protein, CDR3 DNA. D genes are given only for firm matches. Not all rows give a size; the values are once, few, many and, for expanded clones, a class.

>TRBD2|-|TRBJ2-7|TRBV28
CASSAPGLAGGDEQYF
TGTGCCAGCAGTGCTCCGGGACTAGCGGGAGGCGACGAGCAGTACTTC
>TRBD2|-|TRBJ2-7|TRBV9
CASSPRPGLAGGPYEQYF
TGTGCCAGCAGCCCGAGACCGGGACTAGCGGGAGGGCCGTACGAGCAGTACTTC
>-|few|TRBJ2-7|TRBV12-3/TRBV12-4
CASSPSGFSYEQYF
TGTGCCAGCAGTCCCAGCGGGTTCTCCTACGAGCAGTACTTC
>TRBD1|few|TRBJ2-3|TRBV20-1
CSARDIQGDTQYF
TGCAGTGCTAGAGATATACAGGGGGATACGCAGTATTTT
>-|many|TRBJ2-3|TRBV7-9
CASSLAALTDTQYF
TGTGCCAGCAGCTTAGCAGCCCTCACAGATACGCAGTATTTT
>-|-|TRBJ2-1|TRBV29-1
CSVDFKVGNEQFF
TGCAGCGTCGACTTCAAGGTGGGGAATGAGCAGTTCTTC
>-|many|TRBJ2-1|TRBV7-2
CASSGDWYNEQFF
TGTGCCAGCAGCGGGGACTGGTACAATGAGCAGTTCTTC
>-|few|TRBJ1-4|TRBV18
CASSEGTANEKLFF
TGTGCCAGCTCAGAAGGGACCGCGAATGAAAAACTGTTTTTT
>-|-|TRBJ1-3|TRBV29-1
CSVGGLGNTIYF
TGCAGCGTTGGTGGGTTGGGAAACACCATATATTTT
>-|many|TRBJ2-7|TRBV11-2
CASSWAKSPAYEQYF
TGTGCCAGCAGCTGGGCCAAGAGCCCCGCCTACGAGCAGTACTTC
>TRBD1|-|TRBJ1-6|TRBV3-1
CASSPGTGKDSPLHF
TGTGCCAGCAGCCCCGGGACAGGGAAGGATTCACCCCTCCACTTT
>TRBD2|once|TRBJ2-7|TRBV6-1
CAASGGGESSYEQYF
TGTGCCGCCTCCGGGGGGGGGGAGAGCTCCTACGAGCAGTACTTC
>-|-|TRBJ2-7|TRBV20-1
CSARAPPMIEQYF
TGCAGTGCTAGAGCCCCGCCTATGATTGAGCAGTACTTC
>TRBD2|-|TRBJ2-3|TRBV9
CASSVAGTSFFDTQYF
TGTGCCAGCAGCGTAGCCGGGACTAGCTTTTTTGATACGCAGTATTTT
>TRBD1|-|TRBJ2-2|TRBV12-3/TRBV12-4
CASSLRQGWSGELFF
TGTGCCAGCAGTCTCCGACAGGGGTGGTCCGGGGAGCTGTTTTTT
>TRBD2|-|TRBJ2-1|TRBV28
CASSLLASGRMNEQFF
TGTGCCAGCAGTTTATTGGCTAGCGGGAGGATGAATGAGCAGTTCTTC
>TRBD2|-|TRBJ2-3|TRBV11-2
CASSQRGLAGSTDTQYF
TGCGCCAGCAGCCAGCGCGGACTAGCGGGTTCCACAGATACGCAGTATTTT
>TRBD2|-|TRBJ2-7|TRBV9
CASSPSLAGASYEQYF
TGTGCCAGCAGCCCGTCCTTAGCGGGAGCCTCCTACGAGCAGTACTTC
>-|few|TRBJ2-2|TRBV24-1
CATSDDRYTGELFF
TGTGCCACCAGTGATGACAGGTACACCGGGGAGCTGTTTTTT
>-|many|TRBJ1-1|TRBV3-1
CASSHSQGRAAFF
TGTGCCAGCAGCCATTCGCAGGGGCGCGCAGCTTTCTTT
>-|-|TRBJ1-1|TRBV7-9
CASTLQGAEAFF
TGTGCCAGCACTTTACAGGGCGCTGAAGCTTTCTTT
>TRBD1|few|TRBJ2-7|TRBV7-2
CASSSYSSGTAYEQYF
TGTGCCAGCAGCTCATATTCATCCGGGACAGCCTACGAGCAGTACTTC
>-|few|TRBJ2-2|TRBV28
CASRYTNTGELFF
TGTGCCAGCAGGTATACGAACACCGGGGAGCTGTTTTTT